A selection of T cell receptor beta chains follows, all from one sample in a study of PD-L1 blockade in urothelial cancer. Clones were read by immunoSEQ multiplex PCR, and TCRdb kept only the in-frame ones, dropping some. The table includes tens of thousands of clones, around 84% detected once. The starting material was PBMCs, obtained around atezolizumab (anti-PD-L1) treatment. All receptors derive from a man in his 60s with urothelial cancer. Each CDR3 is given with its conserved first and last residue. A D gene is named only where the DNA matches it firmly. Clone size is stated in some rows and not others, as once, few, many or a class when expanded.

cdr3_length d_call j_call clone_size v_call cdr3_aa cdr3_nt
14 - TRBJ1-4 - TRBV28 CASKGGPANEKLFF TGTGCCAGCAAAGGGGGTCCGGCTAATGAAAAACTGTTTTTT
15 TRBD1 TRBJ1-5 - TRBV19 CASSSGTGANQPQHF TGTGCCAGTAGCAGTGGAACAGGGGCAAATCAGCCCCAGCATTTT
15 TRBD2 TRBJ2-7 - TRBV6-1 CASRSGTSGGNEQYF TGTGCCAGCAGATCAGGGACTAGCGGGGGAAACGAGCAGTACTTC
14 TRBD1 TRBJ1-2 once TRBV7-2 CASSPGGANYGYTF TGTGCCAGCAGCCCAGGGGGAGCTAACTATGGCTACACCTTC
18 - TRBJ1-6 once TRBV5-6 CASSPTGGEGSYNSPLHF TGTGCCAGCAGCCCAACCGGAGGGGAGGGCTCCTATAATTCACCCCTCCACTTT
15 - TRBJ2-5 once TRBV6-5 CASSINRDKEETQYF TGTGCCAGCAGTATAAACCGGGACAAGGAAGAGACCCAGTACTTC
10 TRBD1 TRBJ1-1 - TRBV29-1 CSVGDREAFF TGCAGCGTTGGGGACAGGGAAGCTTTCTTT
16 TRBD2 TRBJ2-2 once TRBV9 CASSPTRGGGTGELFF TGTGCCAGCAGCCCAACCCGGGGGGGCGGCACCGGGGAGCTGTTTTTT
16 - TRBJ1-6 - TRBV6-5 CASSYSHSDYNSPLHF TGTGCCAGCAGTTACTCGCACAGTGATTATAATTCACCCCTCCACTTT
15 TRBD1 TRBJ1-1 - TRBV9 CASSEAVTGVGEAFF TGTGCCAGCAGCGAGGCCGTAACAGGGGTGGGTGAAGCTTTCTTT
15 TRBD1 TRBJ2-3 - TRBV5-1 CASSPTSRGSDTQYF TGCGCCAGCAGCCCCACATCCAGGGGGTCAGATACGCAGTATTTT
16 - TRBJ2-1 - TRBV7-8 CASSRFFRAPYNEQFF TGTGCCAGCAGCCGGTTTTTCAGGGCCCCCTACAATGAGCAGTTCTTC
17 TRBD2 TRBJ2-3 - TRBV19 CASSTRISTSGTDTQYF TGTGCCAGTAGTACACGGATATCGACTAGCGGCACAGATACGCAGTATTTT
13 - TRBJ1-1 few TRBV30 CAWTERQNTEAFF TGTGCCTGGACGGAACGACAGAACACTGAAGCTTTCTTT
15 TRBD1 TRBJ2-2 few TRBV30 CAWSAPRGRTGELFF TGTGCCTGGAGTGCCCCCAGGGGGCGTACCGGGGAGCTGTTTTTT
14 TRBD2 TRBJ2-1 few TRBV19 CASSSSGSSVEQFF TGTGCCAGTAGCTCTAGCGGGAGTTCGGTTGAGCAGTTCTTC
14 - TRBJ2-7 - TRBV18 CASSPVEQGYEQYF TGTGCCAGCTCACCGGTCGAACAGGGTTACGAGCAGTACTTC
16 TRBD1 TRBJ1-5 - TRBV5-1 CASSREGANPYQPQHF TGCGCCAGCAGCCGGGAGGGGGCCAACCCTTATCAGCCCCAGCATTTT
12 - TRBJ1-1 - TRBV28 CAIRGSPAEAFF TGTGCCATCCGGGGTTCCCCTGCTGAAGCTTTCTTT
15 TRBD1 TRBJ2-7 - TRBV12-5 CASGFPGQGTHEQYF TGTGCTAGTGGTTTTCCGGGACAGGGCACCCACGAGCAGTACTTC
17 TRBD2 TRBJ2-4 - TRBV5-4 CASSLSASGGARNIQYF TGTGCCAGCAGCTTGTCGGCTAGCGGGGGGGCCCGAAACATTCAGTACTTC
14 - TRBJ2-5 - TRBV7-9 CASSLGHQAETQYF TGTGCCAGCAGCTTGGGACATCAGGCAGAGACCCAGTACTTC
15 TRBD1 TRBJ1-4 - TRBV9 CASSTLQGGNEKLFF TGTGCCAGCAGCACGTTACAGGGGGGGAATGAAAAACTGTTTTTT
15 TRBD1 TRBJ1-1 - TRBV28 CASSPPRAGGTEAFF TGTGCCAGCAGTCCTCCTAGGGCAGGGGGCACTGAAGCTTTCTTT
13 TRBD1 TRBJ2-7 - TRBV18 CASSLGTGYEQYF TGTGCCAGCTCACTCGGGACAGGCTACGAGCAGTACTTC
11 - TRBJ2-5 - TRBV4-1 CASSPGETQYF TGCGCCAGCAGCCCGGGGGAGACCCAGTACTTC
17 - TRBJ1-1 once TRBV4-1 CASSQDQRLVGGTEAFF TGCGCCAGCAGCCAAGATCAAAGACTGGTCGGAGGCACTGAAGCTTTCTTT
12 - TRBJ1-2 - TRBV5-1 CASSLDREGYTF TGCGCCAGCAGCTTGGACAGGGAAGGCTACACCTTC
12 - TRBJ2-7 once TRBV6-1 CASIGNSYEQYF TGTGCCAGCATCGGGAACTCCTACGAGCAGTACTTC
19 - TRBJ2-4 few TRBV18 CASSPWGQFLEGAKNIQYF TGTGCCAGCTCACCATGGGGACAATTCCTCGAGGGAGCCAAAAACATTCAGTACTTC
15 TRBD1 TRBJ1-2 few TRBV4-3 CASSQELEGALGYTF TGCGCCAGCAGCCAAGAACTTGAGGGGGCGCTTGGCTACACCTTC
15 - TRBJ1-2 once TRBV7-2 CASSFTNDLGSGYTF TGTGCCAGCAGCTTTACAAACGACCTAGGATCTGGCTACACCTTC
14 TRBD1 TRBJ2-1 - TRBV19 CASSARQGYNEQFF TGTGCCAGTAGTGCGAGACAGGGCTACAATGAGCAGTTCTTC
14 - TRBJ1-3 - TRBV15 CATSEASSGNTIYF TGTGCCACCAGCGAAGCGAGCTCTGGAAACACCATATATTTT
14 - TRBJ2-7 - TRBV19 CASRAQGIPYEQYF TGTGCCAGTAGAGCACAGGGAATCCCATACGAGCAGTACTTC
14 - TRBJ1-3 few TRBV2 CASRATGRRDTIYF TGTGCCAGCAGAGCGACCGGACGGAGGGACACCATATATTTT
15 TRBD1 TRBJ1-6 - TRBV7-9 CASSLSTGVGSPLHF TGTGCCAGCAGCCTCTCAACAGGGGTTGGATCACCCCTCCACTTT
14 TRBD1 TRBJ2-1 - TRBV28 CASSTRDRSITQFF TGTGCCAGCAGCACCCGGGACAGGTCCATTACTCAGTTCTTC
14 - TRBJ1-2 - TRBV28 CASSSNGHHNGYTF TGTGCCAGCAGTTCTAATGGACACCACAATGGCTACACCTTC
15 - TRBJ2-5 - TRBV19 CASSLQGGFGETQYF TGTGCCAGTAGTCTTCAGGGTGGGTTTGGAGAGACCCAGTACTTC
16 TRBD2 TRBJ2-3 - TRBV11-2 CASSIRLAGGTDTQYF TGTGCCAGCAGCATTAGACTAGCGGGGGGCACAGATACGCAGTATTTT
16 - TRBJ1-4 - TRBV25-1 CASSEWGGLGNEKLFF TGTGCCAGCAGTGAATGGGGGGGGCTTGGTAATGAAAAACTGTTTTTT
16 TRBD1 TRBJ1-2 - TRBV28 CASSSRQGRRNYGYTF TGTGCCAGCAGTTCCCGACAGGGGAGGCGCAACTATGGCTACACCTTC
15 - TRBJ1-6 - TRBV10-3 CAISDGSSYNSPLHF TGTGCCATCAGTGACGGTAGCTCCTATAATTCACCCCTCCACTTT
13 TRBD2 TRBJ2-1 - TRBV11-3 CASSWGGYNEQFF TGTGCCAGCAGCTGGGGGGGGTACAATGAGCAGTTCTTC
15 TRBD1 TRBJ2-2 - TRBV19 CASSFRTGNTGELFF TGTGCCAGTAGTTTTAGGACAGGGAACACCGGGGAGCTGTTTTTT
13 TRBD1 TRBJ2-5 - TRBV12-5 CASGGDREETQYF TGTGCTAGTGGTGGAGACAGGGAAGAGACCCAGTACTTC
17 TRBD1 TRBJ2-6 once TRBV5-1 CASSLGQGISGANVLTF TGCGCCAGCAGCCTGGGACAGGGGATCTCTGGGGCCAACGTCCTGACTTTC